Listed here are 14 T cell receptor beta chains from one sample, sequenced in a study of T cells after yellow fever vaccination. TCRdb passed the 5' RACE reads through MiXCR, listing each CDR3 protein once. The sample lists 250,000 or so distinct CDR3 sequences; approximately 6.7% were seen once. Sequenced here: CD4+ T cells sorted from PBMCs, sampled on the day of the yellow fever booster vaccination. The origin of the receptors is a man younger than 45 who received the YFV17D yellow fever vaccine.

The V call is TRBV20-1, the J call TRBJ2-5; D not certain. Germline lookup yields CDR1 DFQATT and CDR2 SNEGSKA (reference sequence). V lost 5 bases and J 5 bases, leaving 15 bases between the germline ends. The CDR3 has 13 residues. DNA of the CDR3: TGCAGTGCTTTGGATAACCTAGGGGAGACCCAGTACTTC. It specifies CSALDNLGETQYF.

The CDR3 DNA sequence: TGTGCCAGCAGAGACAGCTTATCCGGGGAGCTGTTTTTT. Translation: CASRDSLSGELFF. The chain combines TRBV12-3 or TRBV12-4 with TRBJ2-2; TRBD1 is a possible D gene (5 bases). The V and J ends lost 6 bases and 6 bases respectively, with 11 bases between them. There are 13 residues in the CDR3.

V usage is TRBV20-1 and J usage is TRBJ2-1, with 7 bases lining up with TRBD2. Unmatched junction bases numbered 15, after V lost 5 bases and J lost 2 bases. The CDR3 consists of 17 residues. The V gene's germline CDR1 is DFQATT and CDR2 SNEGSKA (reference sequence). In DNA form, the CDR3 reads TGCAGTGCTCCGCCCGGATTAGCGGGTGATCCCTACAATGAGCAGTTCTTC. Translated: CSAPPGLAGDPYNEQFF.

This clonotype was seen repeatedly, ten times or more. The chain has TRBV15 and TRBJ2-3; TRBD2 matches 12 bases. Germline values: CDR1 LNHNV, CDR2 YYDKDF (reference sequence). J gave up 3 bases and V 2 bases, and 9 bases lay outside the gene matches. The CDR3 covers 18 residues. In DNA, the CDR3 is TGTGCCACCAGCAGAACCGGGGGGCTAGCGGGAGGGACAGATACGCAGTATTTT. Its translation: CATSRTGGLAGGTDTQYF.

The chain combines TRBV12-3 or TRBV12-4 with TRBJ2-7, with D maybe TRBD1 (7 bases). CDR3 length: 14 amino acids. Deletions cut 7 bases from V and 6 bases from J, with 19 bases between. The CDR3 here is CASIKQGGGGEQYF. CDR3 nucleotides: TGTGCCAGCATCAAGCAGGGGGGAGGTGGCGAGCAGTACTTC.

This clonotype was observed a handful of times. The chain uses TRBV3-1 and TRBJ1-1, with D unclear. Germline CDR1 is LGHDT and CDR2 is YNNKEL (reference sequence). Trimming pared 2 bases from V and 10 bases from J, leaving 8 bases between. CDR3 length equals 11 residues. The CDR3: CASSQLNVAFF. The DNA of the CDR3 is TGTGCCAGCAGCCAACTAAATGTAGCTTTCTTT.

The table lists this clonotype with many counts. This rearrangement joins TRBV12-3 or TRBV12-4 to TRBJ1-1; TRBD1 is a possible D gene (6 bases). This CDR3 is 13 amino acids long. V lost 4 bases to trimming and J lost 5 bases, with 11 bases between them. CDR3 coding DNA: TGTGCCAGCAGTTCGGACAGCCATACTGAAGCTTTCTTT. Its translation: CASSSDSHTEAFF.

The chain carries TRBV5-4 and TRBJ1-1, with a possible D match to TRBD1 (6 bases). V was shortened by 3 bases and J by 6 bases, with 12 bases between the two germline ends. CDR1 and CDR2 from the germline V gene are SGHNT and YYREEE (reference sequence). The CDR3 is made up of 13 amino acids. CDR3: CASSSQGWAEAFF. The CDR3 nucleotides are TGTGCCAGCAGCTCGCAGGGGTGGGCTGAAGCTTTCTTT.

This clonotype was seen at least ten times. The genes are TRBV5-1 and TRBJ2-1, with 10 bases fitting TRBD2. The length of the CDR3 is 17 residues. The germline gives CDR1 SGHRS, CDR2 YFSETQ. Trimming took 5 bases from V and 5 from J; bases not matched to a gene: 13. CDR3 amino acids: CASRPLAGSTGNNEQFF. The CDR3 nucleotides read TGCGCCAGCAGGCCACTAGCGGGAAGCACGGGGAACAATGAGCAGTTCTTC.

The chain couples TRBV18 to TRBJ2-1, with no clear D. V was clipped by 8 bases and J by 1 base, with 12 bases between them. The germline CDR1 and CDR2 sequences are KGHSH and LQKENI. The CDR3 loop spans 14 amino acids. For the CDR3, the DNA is TGTGCCAGCGTGGACCTTGGATCCTACAATGAGCAGTTCTTC. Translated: CASVDLGSYNEQFF.

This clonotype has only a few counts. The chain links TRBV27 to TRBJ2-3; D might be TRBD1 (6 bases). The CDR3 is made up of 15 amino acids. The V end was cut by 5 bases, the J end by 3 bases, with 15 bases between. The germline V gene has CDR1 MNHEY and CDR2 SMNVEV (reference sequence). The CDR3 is CASSPGRGTTDTQYF. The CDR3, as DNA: TGTGCCAGCAGTCCCGGTCGTGGGACAACAGATACGCAGTATTTT.

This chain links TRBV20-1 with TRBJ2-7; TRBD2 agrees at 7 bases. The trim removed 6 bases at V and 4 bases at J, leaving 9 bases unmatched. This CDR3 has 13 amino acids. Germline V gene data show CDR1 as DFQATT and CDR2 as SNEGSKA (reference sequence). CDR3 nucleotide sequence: TGCAGTGCCAGGCCAGGGCGGGAGTACGAGCAGTACTTC. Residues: CSARPGREYEQYF.

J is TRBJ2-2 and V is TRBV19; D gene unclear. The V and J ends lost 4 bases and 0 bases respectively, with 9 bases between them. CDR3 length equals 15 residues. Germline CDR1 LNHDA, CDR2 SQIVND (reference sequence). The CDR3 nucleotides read TGTGCCAGTAGTACTTCGGAGTCGAACACCGGGGAGCTGTTTTTT. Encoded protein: CASSTSESNTGELFF.

The chain's CDR3 is CASSSSGIGGELFF. The CDR3 DNA is TGTGCCAGCAGCTCCAGCGGGATTGGCGGGGAGCTGTTTTTT. The chain has TRBV7-2 and TRBJ2-2, with 7 bases that match TRBD2. The ends lost 4 bases at V and 7 bases at J; junction bases unmatched: 6. This CDR3 is 14 amino acids long. Germline V gene sequence: CDR1 SGHTA, CDR2 FQGNSA.